Listed below are T cell receptor beta chains from one sample, sequenced in a study of T cells after posttransplantation cyclophosphamide. The repertoire was sequenced with immunoSEQ multiplex PCR; TCRdb's copy has only in-frame clones and lacks some. Observed in the sample are under 7,000 clones, none of them singletons. The sample was PBMCs, taken after an allogeneic stem cell transplant with post-transplant cyclophosphamide. These receptors were obtained from a male patient aged 25-45 years who received an allogeneic stem cell transplant from an unrelated donor, was CMV-positive, and had acute and chronic GVHD. Some T cells could come from the graft donor. CDR3s include the opening cysteine and the closing phenylalanine or tryptophan.

>14|TRBV6-6|TRBJ1-1
CASSYPGEGAEAFF
>14|TRBV7-9|TRBJ1-2
CASSSGTGLNGYTF
>14|TRBV6-6|TRBJ1-2
CASSYYPGGYGYTF
>18|TRBV19|TRBJ2-2
CASTRTSGTSGSAGELFF
>17|TRBV6-1|TRBJ2-7
CASSDSQSGTSFYEQYF
>17|TRBV7-2|TRBJ2-3
CASSLGASGRDTDTQYF
>13|TRBV4-3|TRBJ1-5
CASSQGRNQPQHF
>13|TRBV5-6|TRBJ1-1
CASSLERRIEAFF
>15|TRBV7-7|TRBJ2-1
CASSLSSGGANEQFF
>14|TRBV5-1|TRBJ1-1
CASSLGQANTEAFF
>15|TRBV19|.
CASSNPGISSYEQYF
>15|TRBV9|TRBJ1-2
CASSVTDRGNYGYTF
>15|TRBV5-4|TRBJ2-3
CASSGGTLSTDTQYF
>13|TRBV18|TRBJ2-3
CASSPIGTDTQYF
>11|TRBV6-6|TRBJ2-3
CASSSGDTQYF
>14|TRBV25-1|TRBJ1-5
CASSATGNYQPQHF